The 24 T cell receptor beta chains in this list originate from one sample, sequenced in a study of liver allograft versus peripheral blood T cells. Turning to the study itself: Recipients' peripheral blood served as the comparator for T cell receptor repertoires in transplanted livers.

In TCRdb, the reads were re-called with MiXCR into one record per CDR3 protein. The data hold approximately 16,000 distinct CDR3 sequences, with 20% to 25% observed a single time. The receptors come from a human patient who had a liver transplant. Some of the T cells might come from the graft donor.

The chain couples TRBV7-9 to TRBJ1-2, with a weak D call TRBD1 (6 bases). CDR1 and CDR2 from the germline V gene are SEHNR and FQNEAQ (reference sequence). The V and J ends lost 5 bases and 6 bases respectively, with 13 bases between them. The CDR3 runs 13 residues. CDR3 in DNA: TGTGCCAGCAGCGGGGGGGGGACAAATGGCTACACCTTC. Translating it yields CASSGGGTNGYTF.

This clonotype is judged medium-sized. This sequence joins TRBV18 and TRBJ2-4; 8 bases fit TRBD2. V was clipped by 3 bases and J by 7 bases; unmatched bases: 2. Germline V gene sequence: CDR1 KGHSH, CDR2 LQKENI. The CDR3 spans 13 residues. For the CDR3, the DNA is TGTGCCAGCTCACCCGAGCGGGAGAACATTCAGTACTTC. This translates into CASSPERENIQYF.

This clonotype was found many times. Here the CDR3 DNA reads TGTGCCACCAGTGATGACAGGGGAGTGAGCACAGATACGCAGTATTTT. It yields the protein CATSDDRGVSTDTQYF. The V call is TRBV24-1, the J call TRBJ2-3; 8 bases are shared with TRBD1. The CDR3 has 16 residues. Per germline, CDR1 KGHDR and CDR2 SFDVKD. V shed 3 bases and J 0 bases; nucleotides not matched to a gene: 4.

This clonotype was counted a few times. This chain links TRBV30 with TRBJ2-3, with D possibly being TRBD1 (5 bases). Germline V gene sequence: CDR1 GTSNPN, CDR2 SVGIG (reference sequence). The CDR3 sequence is 13 residues long. Trimming pared 0 bases from V and 4 bases from J, leaving 8 bases between. The CDR3 nucleotides read TGTGCCTGGAGTGTACAAGGGGCAGATACGCAGTATTTT. The encoded protein is CAWSVQGADTQYF.

This clonotype was seen a handful of times. This chain connects TRBV27 to TRBJ2-7; 9 positions match TRBD1. Per the germline V gene, CDR1 is MNHEY and CDR2 is SMNVEV (reference sequence). Trimming cost V 4 bases and J 6 bases; bases outside gene matches: 7. This CDR3 region has 14 residues. CDR3 in amino acids: CASSSTGQGTEQYF. CDR3 coding DNA: TGTGCCAGCAGTTCCACCGGACAGGGGACCGAGCAGTACTTC.

Many counts were recorded for this clonotype. V and J are TRBV6-1 and TRBJ2-7; D gene ambiguous. The CDR3 spans 13 residues. CDR1 is MNHNS and CDR2 is SASEGT in the germline V gene. The ends were cut back, 5 bases at V and 2 bases at J, with 10 bases in the middle. The CDR3 DNA follows: TGTGCCAGCAGTAACGGGCCCACCTACGAGCAGTACTTC. Encoded protein: CASSNGPTYEQYF.

The V call is TRBV6-2 or TRBV6-3, the J call TRBJ1-1; D gene uncertain. The germline V gene encodes CDR1 MNHEY and CDR2 SVGEGT. Trimming took 7 bases from V and 4 from J, leaving 19 bases between them. This CDR3 has 15 residues. The CDR3 loop is CASTNQHAGGTEAFF. CDR3 nucleotides: TGTGCCAGCACCAACCAACACGCCGGAGGCACTGAAGCTTTCTTT.

Points on this clonotype: The junction does not match germline at one end; this may be a read error. The chain carries TRBV10-3 and TRBJ1-5, with D possibly TRBD1 on 5 matching bases. The CDR3 runs 15 residues. Germline values: CDR1 ENHRY, CDR2 SYGVKD. Here the CDR3 reads CASSEDAGQYQPQHF. The DNA of the CDR3 is TGTGCCAGCAGTGAAGATGCAGGGCAATATCAGCCCCAGCATTTT.

By share, this clonotype ranks as medium-sized. The chain couples TRBV30 to TRBJ1-2; possible D gene TRBD1, 5 bases. Trimming left V 6 bases short and J 5 bases short, with 16 bases between. The CDR3 contains 13 residues. The germline V gene encodes CDR1 GTSNPN and CDR2 SVGIG (reference sequence). The CDR3 region is CACTQGVRYGYTF. CDR3 bases: TGTGCCTGCACTCAGGGAGTTAGGTATGGCTACACCTTC.

The V call is TRBV12-3 or TRBV12-4, the J call TRBJ2-1; D perhaps matches TRBD2 (6 bases). Trimming pared 6 bases from V and 11 bases from J, leaving 14 bases between. The CDR3 has 12 residues. DNA for the CDR3: TGTGCCAGCAGCCCGACTAGAGTTCAGCAGTTCTTC. Protein: CASSPTRVQQFF.

This clonotype has ten or more counts. The chain employs TRBV27 and TRBJ1-1, with TRBD1 as a possible D gene (6 bases). Germline lookup yields CDR1 MNHEY and CDR2 SMNVEV (reference sequence). The CDR3 is 12 amino acids. The V end was cut by 5 bases, the J end by 10 bases, with 14 bases between. The CDR3 loop is CASSLQGRGAFF. The CDR3 DNA reads TGTGCCAGCAGTCTACAGGGAAGGGGAGCTTTCTTT.

The gene calls are TRBV28 and TRBJ1-5, with D perhaps TRBD1 (6 bases). Per germline, CDR1 MDHEN and CDR2 SYDVKM. Trimming shortened V by 2 bases and J by 2 bases, and 7 bases separated the two germline ends. CDR3 length equals 14 residues. This CDR3 reads CASSLPGGNQPQHF. CDR3 bases: TGTGCCAGCAGTTTACCAGGGGGCAATCAGCCCCAGCATTTT.

This clonotype was picked up a small number of times. The rearrangement links TRBV12-3 or TRBV12-4 to TRBJ2-1; 14 bases line up with TRBD2. The CDR3 totals 17 residues. V lost 5 bases, J lost 1 base, and 4 bases stayed unmatched. CDR3 coding DNA: TGTGCCAGCAGTCCAGGACTAGCGGGGGGATCCTACAATGAGCAGTTCTTC. Its translation is CASSPGLAGGSYNEQFF.

The chain has TRBV7-2 and TRBJ1-6; perhaps TRBD1 as D (6 bases). V lost 1 base to trimming and J lost 4 bases, with 14 bases between them. This CDR3 spans 17 amino acids. CDR1 is SGHTA, CDR2 FQGNSA, per germline. CDR3 protein: CASSLGGGPLYNSPLHF. The CDR3 nucleotides are TGTGCCAGCAGCTTAGGGGGGGGCCCACTTTATAATTCACCCCTCCACTTT.

The chain recombines TRBV7-3 with TRBJ2-4, with 7 bases lining up with TRBD1. J gave up 4 bases and V 5 bases, and 14 bases lay outside the gene matches. The CDR3 sequence is 17 residues long. From germline, CDR1 is SGHTA and CDR2 FQGTGA. CDR3 nucleotide sequence: TGTGCCAGCAGCCCCTTCCCCCCCGGGACAGCGAAAAACATTCAGTACTTC. Translating it yields CASSPFPPGTAKNIQYF.

This clonotype was recorded at least ten times. This sequence joins TRBV28 and TRBJ2-7, with 12 bases aligning to TRBD1. Germline assignment: CDR1 MDHEN and CDR2 SYDVKM. This CDR3 has 14 residues. V was pared by 7 bases and J by 6 bases, with 7 bases of the junction left unmatched. This CDR3 reads CASNTGQGASEQYF. In DNA, the CDR3 is TGTGCCAGCAATACGGGACAGGGGGCTTCCGAGCAGTACTTC.

By share, this clonotype counts as medium-sized. V usage is TRBV5-4 and J usage is TRBJ1-1, with D possibly being TRBD1 (5 bases). The CDR3 spans 13 residues. The germline V gene has CDR1 SGHNT and CDR2 YYREEE (reference sequence). Deletions cut 1 base from V and 5 bases from J, with 9 bases between. The CDR3 spells CASSLLGGTEAFF. CDR3 DNA sequence: TGTGCCAGCAGCTTGCTGGGGGGGACTGAAGCTTTCTTT.

Turning to this clonotype: This may arise from a read error, as a much more abundant clone is one base away. This chain links TRBV5-4 with TRBJ2-2; 8 positions match TRBD1. The CDR3 spans 15 residues. Germline V gives CDR1 SGHNT, CDR2 YYREEE (reference sequence). The CDR3 bases are TGTGTCAGCAGCCTAACAGGGGGTAGGACCGGGGAGCTGTTTTTT. This codes for CVSSLTGGRTGELFF.

The rearrangement links TRBV5-4 to TRBJ1-1; TRBD1 might be the D (5 bases). The CDR3 covers 14 residues. V was cut by 1 base and J by 6 bases, with 13 bases left in between. In germline, CDR1 is SGHNT, CDR2 YYREEE (reference sequence). Written as DNA, the CDR3 is TGTGCCAGCAGCTTGCAGGGAAAGAGGGCTGAAGCTTTCTTT. The encoded protein is CASSLQGKRAEAFF.

In this sample, this clonotype turned up many times. V and J are TRBV5-6 and TRBJ2-5, with D possibly being TRBD2 (5 bases). Germline V gene data show CDR1 as SGHDT and CDR2 as YYEEEE. Deletions cut 4 bases from V and 0 bases from J, with 16 bases between. The CDR3 runs 16 residues. This chain's CDR3 is CASSNQYRRYQETQYF. In DNA form, the CDR3 reads TGTGCCAGCAGCAATCAATATAGGAGGTACCAAGAGACCCAGTACTTC.

V and J are TRBV7-2 and TRBJ2-1; 12 nucleotides align to TRBD2. CDR3 length equals 16 residues. Germline loops: CDR1 SGHTA, CDR2 FQGNSA. Trimming removed 0 bases from V and 8 bases from J; junction bases left unmatched: 5. The DNA of the CDR3 is TGTGCCAGCAGCTTAGCTATGGCTAGCGGGGGGGATGAGCAGTTCTTC. This codes for CASSLAMASGGDEQFF.

This chain connects TRBV20-1 to TRBJ2-1; 9 bases line up with TRBD2. V was clipped by 4 bases and J by 4 bases; unmatched bases: 11. Germline CDR1 reads DFQATT; CDR2 reads SNEGSKA (reference sequence). The CDR3 runs 16 residues. CDR3 nucleotides: TGCAGTGCTACGACCTTGGCGGGAGGGTTTTACAATGAGCAGTTCTTC. Its translation: CSATTLAGGFYNEQFF.

V and J are TRBV7-9 and TRBJ2-5; D not certain. This CDR3 is 15 amino acids long. V shed 3 bases and J shed 2 bases, with 13 bases lying between them. The germline V gene encodes CDR1 SEHNR and CDR2 FQNEAQ (reference sequence). CDR3 sequence reads: CASSFGNTPQETQYF. The CDR3 nucleotides read TGTGCCAGCAGCTTTGGCAATACACCGCAAGAGACCCAGTACTTC.

The V and J genes are TRBV19 and TRBJ2-1; D is tentatively TRBD1 or TRBD2 (6 bases each). Trimming cost V 3 bases and J 4 bases, with 10 bases left between them. Germline assignment: CDR1 LNHDA and CDR2 SQIVND (reference sequence). The CDR3 covers 14 residues. CDR3 protein: CASSIQGRYNEQFF. In DNA form, the CDR3 reads TGTGCCAGTAGTATCCAGGGGAGGTACAATGAGCAGTTCTTC.